This T cell receptor (beta chain) was sequenced for a study of cytomegalovirus exposure and HLA in healthy donors. Study summary: Out of a few hundred genotyped donors, 81% belonged to the Caucasian-associated ancestry cluster.

Findings of the study overall: Reportedly, a later analysis found an Asian-associated ancestry cluster had fewer N-insertions than the roughly 670-donor mean.

V shed 4 bases and J shed 2 bases, with 8 bases lying between them. The CDR3 extends over 13 amino acids. Germline values: CDR1 SGHTA, CDR2 FQGNSA. Vbeta (60) and Jbeta (13) primers were used in the PCR. Measured with immunoSEQ multiplex PCR; TCRdb has only the in-frame clones, and not every one. The repertoire holds fewer than 200,000 clones, about 71% seen once, with approximately 2.8% in the top ten. In the case of this clone: Its antigen is as yet unknown.

The chain carries TRBV7-2 and TRBJ1-2; D possibly corresponds to TRBD1 (5 bases). The clonotype comes from a woman between 25 and 40 years old in good health and CMV-seronegative. The sample taken for sequencing was PBMCs. CDR3 residues: CASSSTVNYGYTF. Here the CDR3 DNA reads TGTGCCAGCAGCTCGACAGTGAACTATGGCTACACCTTC.